The clone carrying this TCR beta chain showed up just a few times. It was with 60 Vbeta and 13 Jbeta primers that the PCR ran. Clones were sequenced by immunoSEQ multiplex PCR, and TCRdb holds only the in-frame ones, with some missing. This sample carries roughly 120,000 clones, 60% to 80% of them seen once, and the ten largest clones take about 7.7%. The sample comes from a study of cytomegalovirus exposure and HLA in healthy donors. Germline CDR1 reads MNHEY; CDR2 reads SMNVEV (reference sequence). V shed 8 bases, J shed 2 bases, and the junction held 17 bases outside the gene matches. The CDR3 is 18 residues long. Healthy bone marrow donors supplied every sample.

This TCR was recovered from a man aged 18 to 29 in good health and CMV-seropositive. The chain uses TRBV27 and TRBJ2-3; 9 bases agree with TRBD2. The sample comprised PBMCs. DNA for the CDR3: TGTGCCAGCCAGGAGTCGGGACTAGCCGTTGGAGTCACAGATACGCAGTATTTT. The encoded protein is CASQESGLAVGVTDTQYF.